This entry lists 30 T cell receptor beta chains sequenced from one sample in a study of T cell responses to AZD1222 COVID-19 vaccine (dated by TCRdb to 2020 to 2023). The time point label for this specimen denotes: baseline before first vaccination. Receptor amplification or capture employed the immunoSEQ multiplex PCR assay. In its TCRdb copy, this immuneACCESS table keeps in-frame sequences only and misses some clones. Where compared with another copy, unresolved V genes explain less than half of these, and the others have no known cause. In this sample's table one finds about 140,000 clones. The ten largest make up approximately 2% of the sample. Specimen: peripheral blood. The receptor set was obtained from an adult in good health.

The CDR3 loop is CASSQRPGTGTAIYF. CDR3 coding DNA: TGTGCCAGCAGCCAAAGACCCGGGACAGGGACCGCCATATATTTT. The V and J genes are TRBV7-2 and TRBJ1-3, with 9 nucleotides matching TRBD1. The CDR3 contains 15 residues. Losses at the gene ends were 5 bases for V and 11 bases for J; bases not matched to a gene: 13. Germline CDR1 is SGHTA and CDR2 is FQGNSA.

This rearrangement joins TRBV3-1 (or the pseudogene TRBV3-2) to TRBJ2-1, with D uncertain. Per the germline V gene, CDR1 is LGHDT and CDR2 is YNNKEL (reference sequence). The CDR3 length is 14 residues. The V gene lost 1 base and the J gene lost 4 bases, with 8 bases spanning the gap. The CDR3 region is CASSQGAVYNEQFF. The CDR3, as DNA: TGTGCCAGCAGCCAAGGAGCCGTATACAATGAGCAGTTCTTC.

J is TRBJ1-1 and V is TRBV18; no clear D gene. Per the germline V gene, CDR1 is KGHSH and CDR2 is LQKENI. The CDR3 consists of 12 residues. V lost 5 bases, J lost 5 bases, and 9 bases lay in between. The CDR3 loop is CASSTGLTEAFF. The CDR3 coding sequence is TGTGCCAGCTCAACCGGCTTGACTGAAGCTTTCTTT. The full variable domain, rest sourced from reference TRBV18 and TRBJ1-1, is NAGVMQNPRHLVRRRGQEARLRCSPMKGHSHVYWYRQLPEEGLKFMVYLQKENIIDESGMPKERFSAEFPKEGPSILRIQQVVRGDSAAYFCASSTGLTEAFFGQGTRLTVV.

The V call is TRBV4-3, the J call TRBJ1-2; D gene unclear. The CDR3 extends over 17 amino acids. The germline gives CDR1 LGHNA, CDR2 YSLEER. The V and J ends lost 4 bases and 11 bases respectively, with 29 bases between them. The CDR3 region has the DNA TGCGCCAGCAGCCCCTCCCCGGGAAGCCACCGTTTCGTCCGGTACACCTTC. Protein product: CASSPSPGSHRFVRYTF.

This chain joins TRBV6-5 and TRBJ1-5, with 8 bases identical to TRBD1. With 7 bases clipped from V and 7 bases from J, the junction kept 9 bases outside the gene matches. The CDR3 spans 14 residues. Germline CDR1 and CDR2: MNHEY and SVGAGI. As DNA, the CDR3 is TGTGCCAGCATCTCCCAGGGGGCGGGCCAGCCCCAGCATTTT. This gives the protein CASISQGAGQPQHF.

The chain is built from TRBV6-2 or TRBV6-3 and TRBJ2-1, with TRBD1 as a possible D gene (8 bases). Germline V gene data show CDR1 as MNHEY and CDR2 as SVGEGT. CDR3 length equals 16 residues. V was shortened by 5 bases and J by 10 bases, with 24 bases between the two germline ends. The CDR3 bases are TGTGCCAGCAGTCCCAGGGGGCGGGGGCCGCCCTTCGAGCAGTTCTTC. It is translated as CASSPRGRGPPFEQFF.

The V call is TRBV7-9, the J call TRBJ1-6; D possibly corresponds to TRBD1 (6 bases). The CDR3 is 15 residues long. Trimming cost V 5 bases and J 8 bases, with 16 bases left between them. Germline V CDR1 and CDR2: SEHNR, FQNEAQ (reference sequence). The CDR3 nucleotides are TGTGCCAGCAGCCTCCACTCAGGGGAGGATTCACCCCTCCACTTT. Amino acids: CASSLHSGEDSPLHF.

The chain couples TRBV3-1 (or the pseudogene TRBV3-2) to TRBJ1-1; 8 bases match TRBD1. J gave up 1 base and V 1 base, and 8 bases lay outside the gene matches. Germline-derived CDR1 and CDR2 are LGHDT and YNNKEL (reference sequence). CDR3 length equals 17 residues. The CDR3 nucleotides read TGTGCCAGCAGCCAAGGGTCAGGGGGCTTACCGAACACTGAAGCTTTCTTT. Its protein product is CASSQGSGGLPNTEAFF.

V gene TRBV7-9 combines with J gene TRBJ1-1, with a tentative D call TRBD1 (6 bases). The V end was cut by 0 bases, the J end by 1 base, with 6 bases between. This CDR3 spans 14 amino acids. Germline CDR1 is SEHNR and CDR2 is FQNEAQ (reference sequence). The CDR3 nucleotides are TGTGCCAGCAGCTTAGCAGGGGGGAACACTGAAGCTTTCTTT. This translates into CASSLAGGNTEAFF.

The rearrangement links TRBV2 to TRBJ2-7, with TRBD1 matching over 7 bases. Germline-derived CDR1 and CDR2 are SNHLY and FYNNEI. With 5 bases clipped from V and 3 bases from J, the junction kept 7 bases outside the gene matches. CDR3 size: 14 residues. CDR3 residues: CASSSNRGRYEQYF. The CDR3 DNA reads TGTGCCAGCAGTTCGAACAGGGGCCGCTACGAGCAGTACTTC. The full variable domain, its missing parts supplied by reference TRBV2 and TRBJ2-7, is EPEVTQTPSHQVTQMGQEVILRCVPISNHLYFYWYRQILGQKVEFLVSFYNNEISEKSEIFDDQFSVERPDGSNFTLKIRSTKLEDSAMYFCASSSNRGRYEQYFGPGTRLTVT.

The CDR3 region is CASSPQTGRVYGYTF. The DNA of the CDR3 is TGTGCCAGTAGTCCGCAGACAGGCCGAGTCTATGGCTACACCTTC. V usage is TRBV19 and J usage is TRBJ1-2; a possible D gene is TRBD1 (6 bases). This CDR3 is built from 15 residues. Per germline, CDR1 LNHDA and CDR2 SQIVND (reference sequence). V was shortened by 5 bases and J by 4 bases, with 17 bases between the two germline ends.

The chain couples TRBV27 to TRBJ2-2; 7 nucleotides agree with TRBD2. The CDR3 loop spans 15 amino acids. Germline loops: CDR1 MNHEY, CDR2 SMNVEV (reference sequence). V was pared by 8 bases and J by 6 bases, with 12 bases of the junction left unmatched. In DNA form, the CDR3 reads TGTGCCAGCCGACCCTCAGGGCGGGAGTCCGGGGAGCTGTTTTTT. Translation gives CASRPSGRESGELFF.

The J gene is TRBJ1-2, the V gene TRBV5-1; 7 nucleotides line up with TRBD1. The V gene's germline CDR1 is SGHRS and CDR2 YFSETQ. The J segment lost 7 bases and the V segment lost 1 base, leaving 7 bases of the junction unmatched. CDR3 length: 14 residues. The CDR3, as DNA: TGCGCCAGCAGCTTGATCGCGGCAGGGGGTGGCTACACCTTC. Its translation is CASSLIAAGGGYTF.

The gene calls are TRBV7-8 and TRBJ1-3; 9 nucleotides match TRBD1. The CDR3 extends over 16 amino acids. The germline gives CDR1 SGHVS, CDR2 FQNEAQ. V shed 5 bases, J shed 2 bases, and the junction held 7 bases outside the gene matches. The CDR3 region is CASSPQGAGTGNTIYF. The CDR3 DNA reads as TGTGCCAGCAGCCCACAGGGGGCCGGTACTGGAAACACCATATATTTT.

The chain is built from TRBV6-5 and TRBJ2-1, with D perhaps TRBD2 (6 bases). V was cut by 6 bases and J by 3 bases, with 15 bases left in between. The CDR3 has 15 residues. Germline CDR1 and CDR2: MNHEY and SVGAGI. The CDR3: CASSLASRIYNEQFF. DNA of the CDR3: TGTGCCAGCAGCCTAGCGTCCAGAATCTACAATGAGCAGTTCTTC.

The chain is built from TRBV5-1 and TRBJ2-7; D is perhaps TRBD1 or TRBD2 (5 bases each). The germline CDR1 and CDR2 sequences are SGHRS and YFSETQ. V shed 4 bases and J shed 2 bases, with 10 bases lying between them. This CDR3 has 13 residues. The CDR3 bases are TGCGCCAGCAGCCGGGACCGAGCCTACGAGCAGTACTTC. It is translated as CASSRDRAYEQYF.

The V call is TRBV3-1 (or the pseudogene TRBV3-2), the J call TRBJ2-1; a weak D match, TRBD1 (5 bases). The CDR3 spans 15 residues. Trimming pared 2 bases from V and 2 bases from J, leaving 10 bases between. The germline gives CDR1 LGHDT, CDR2 YNNKEL (reference sequence). The CDR3 sequence: CASSQRQRPYNEQFF. DNA for the CDR3: TGTGCCAGCAGCCAACGACAGCGACCCTACAATGAGCAGTTCTTC.

The J gene is TRBJ1-6, the V gene TRBV4-1; a weak D match, TRBD1 (5 bases). V dropped 0 bases and J dropped 4 bases, with 7 bases sitting between them. There are 15 residues in the CDR3. Germline CDR1 is MGHRA and CDR2 is YSYEKL. The CDR3 sequence: CASSQEGEYNSPLHF. CDR3 nucleotides: TGCGCCAGCAGCCAAGAGGGGGAATATAATTCACCCCTCCACTTT.

V is TRBV2 and J is TRBJ1-5; D may be TRBD1 (6 bases). CDR3 size: 14 residues. Trimming cost V 7 bases and J 7 bases, with 17 bases left between them. Germline loops: CDR1 SNHLY, CDR2 FYNNEI. The CDR3 spells CASKSGVGWQPQHF. The CDR3 nucleotides are TGTGCCAGCAAATCAGGGGTAGGATGGCAGCCCCAGCATTTT.

The chain carries TRBV29-1 and TRBJ2-5, with D unresolved. V lost 4 bases, J lost 4 bases, and 13 bases lay in between. The CDR3 loop spans 13 amino acids. From germline, CDR1 is SQVTM and CDR2 ANQGSEA. The DNA of the CDR3 is TGCAGCGTTGCGGCCAGTAACAGAGAGACCCAGTACTTC. This codes for CSVAASNRETQYF.

V gene TRBV10-2 combines with J gene TRBJ1-5, with a tentative D call TRBD1 (6 bases). Germline CDR1 reads WSHSY; CDR2 reads SAAADI. CDR3 length: 13 amino acids. V was shortened by 5 bases and J by 6 bases, with 11 bases between the two germline ends. The CDR3 bases are TGCGCCAGCAGTTTACAGGGATTTCAGCCCCAGCATTTT. Translated, it gives CASSLQGFQPQHF.

CDR3 sequence: CASSLKASSLSQETQYF. Written as DNA, the CDR3 is TGCGCCAGCAGCTTGAAGGCTAGCTCTTTATCACAAGAGACCCAGTACTTC. The chain uses TRBV5-1 and TRBJ2-5; TRBD2 is a possible D gene (5 bases). With 1 base removed from V and 2 bases from J, the gap between germline ends came to 18 bases. Germline V gene lookup returns CDR1 SGHRS and CDR2 YFSETQ. The length of the CDR3 is 17 residues.

The chain carries TRBV28 and TRBJ1-5, with D possibly TRBD1 on 5 matching bases. Germline CDR1 is MDHEN and CDR2 is SYDVKM. This CDR3 comprises 16 residues. Trimming removed 6 bases at V and 6 bases at J, with 21 bases between. In DNA form, the CDR3 reads TGTGCCAGCAGCCCGGGGGTCGGGACTTGGGGTCAGCCCCAGCATTTT. It is translated as CASSPGVGTWGQPQHF.

The V call is TRBV27, the J call TRBJ2-1, with TRBD2 matching 8 bases. CDR3 length: 15 amino acids. V was pared by 2 bases and J by 2 bases, with 2 bases of the junction left unmatched. CDR1 is MNHEY and CDR2 is SMNVEV in the germline V gene (reference sequence). CDR3 coding DNA: TGTGCCAGCAGTTTAAGCGGGGGCCCCTACAATGAGCAGTTCTTC. This codes for CASSLSGGPYNEQFF.

The rearrangement uses TRBV7-3 and TRBJ2-1, with 9 bases fitting TRBD1. V lost 4 bases, J lost 4 bases, and 2 bases stayed unmatched. This CDR3 spans 14 amino acids. Germline V gene lookup returns CDR1 SGHTA and CDR2 FQGTGA. The chain's CDR3 is CASSSTGGYNEQFF. The CDR3 coding sequence is TGTGCCAGCAGCTCGACAGGGGGTTACAATGAGCAGTTCTTC.

The V and J genes are TRBV6-5 and TRBJ1-1, with D uncertain. This CDR3 region has 13 residues. V gave up 0 bases and J gave up 0 bases, with 2 bases separating them. From germline, CDR1 is MNHEY and CDR2 SVGAGI. The chain's CDR3 is CASSYSLNTEAFF. CDR3 coding DNA: TGTGCCAGCAGTTACTCGTTGAACACTGAAGCTTTCTTT.

This chain joins TRBV3-1 (or the pseudogene TRBV3-2) and TRBJ2-7; D unclear. V was pared by 1 base and J by 5 bases, with 3 bases between. CDR1 and CDR2 from the germline V gene are LGHDT and YNNKEL (reference sequence). The CDR3 length is 11 residues. The CDR3, as DNA: TGTGCCAGCAGCCAAGTCCACGAGCAGTACTTC. This sequence encodes CASSQVHEQYF.

The genes are TRBV6-5 and TRBJ1-1; D gene unclear. The CDR3 extends over 14 amino acids. Trimming left V 1 base short and J 2 bases short, with 8 bases between. Germline assignment: CDR1 MNHEY and CDR2 SVGAGI. The CDR3 bases are TGTGCCAGCAGTTACTATAGACACAACACTGAAGCTTTCTTT. Amino acid sequence: CASSYYRHNTEAFF.

The gene calls are TRBV10-2 and TRBJ1-3; weak D call: TRBD1 (6 bases). The V gene lost 6 bases and the J gene lost 0 bases, with 12 bases spanning the gap. CDR3 size: 15 residues. Germline V lookup: CDR1 WSHSY, CDR2 SAAADI. The CDR3, as DNA: TGCGCCAGCAGCCAGACAGGACTCTCTGGAAACACCATATATTTT. Protein sequence: CASSQTGLSGNTIYF.

The V call is TRBV7-8, the J call TRBJ1-2; TRBD1 matches at 8 bases. Looked up from germline, CDR1 is SGHVS and CDR2 is FQNEAQ. J lost 8 bases, V lost 5 bases, and 16 bases had no gene match. CDR3 length: 16 amino acids. DNA for the CDR3: TGTGCCAGCAGCATTGATCGACAGGGGCCCACTATGGGCTACACCTTC. Its protein is CASSIDRQGPTMGYTF.